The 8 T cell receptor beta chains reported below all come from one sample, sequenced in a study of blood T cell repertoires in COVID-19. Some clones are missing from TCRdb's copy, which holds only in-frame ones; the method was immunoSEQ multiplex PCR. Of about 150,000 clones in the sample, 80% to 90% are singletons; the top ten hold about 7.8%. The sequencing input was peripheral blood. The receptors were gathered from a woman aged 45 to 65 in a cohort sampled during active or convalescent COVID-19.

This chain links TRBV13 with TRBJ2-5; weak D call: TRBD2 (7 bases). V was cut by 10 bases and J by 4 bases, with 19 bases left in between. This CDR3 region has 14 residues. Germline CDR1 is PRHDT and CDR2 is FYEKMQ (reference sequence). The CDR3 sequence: CATPRGREGETQYF. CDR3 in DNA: TGTGCCACCCCGCGGGGGCGGGAAGGAGAGACCCAGTACTTC.

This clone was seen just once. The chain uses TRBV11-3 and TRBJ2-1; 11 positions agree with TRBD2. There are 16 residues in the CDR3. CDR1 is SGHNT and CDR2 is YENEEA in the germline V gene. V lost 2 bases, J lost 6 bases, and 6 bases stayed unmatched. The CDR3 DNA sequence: TGTGCCAGCAGCTTACACACTAGCGGGGGCCCCAATGAGCAGTTCTTC. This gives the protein CASSLHTSGGPNEQFF.

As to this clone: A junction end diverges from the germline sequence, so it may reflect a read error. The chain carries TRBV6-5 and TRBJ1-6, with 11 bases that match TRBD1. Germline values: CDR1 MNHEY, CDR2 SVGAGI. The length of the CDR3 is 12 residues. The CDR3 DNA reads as TGTGCCAGCAGTCCCCTCCGGGGACAGGGGGACTTT. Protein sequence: CASSPLRGQGDF.

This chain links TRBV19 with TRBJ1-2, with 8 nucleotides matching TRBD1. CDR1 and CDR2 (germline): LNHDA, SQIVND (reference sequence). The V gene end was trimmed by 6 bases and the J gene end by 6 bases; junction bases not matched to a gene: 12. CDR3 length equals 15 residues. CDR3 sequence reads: CASRGRGQGAHGYTF. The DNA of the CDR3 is TGTGCCAGTAGGGGCCGAGGGCAGGGGGCCCATGGCTACACCTTC.

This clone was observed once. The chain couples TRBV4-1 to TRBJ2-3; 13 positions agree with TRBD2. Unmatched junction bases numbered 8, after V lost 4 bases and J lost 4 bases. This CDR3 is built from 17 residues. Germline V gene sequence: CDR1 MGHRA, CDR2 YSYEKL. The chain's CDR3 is CASSRRTSGGVADTQYF. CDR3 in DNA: TGCGCCAGCAGCCGACGGACTAGCGGGGGTGTCGCAGATACGCAGTATTTT.

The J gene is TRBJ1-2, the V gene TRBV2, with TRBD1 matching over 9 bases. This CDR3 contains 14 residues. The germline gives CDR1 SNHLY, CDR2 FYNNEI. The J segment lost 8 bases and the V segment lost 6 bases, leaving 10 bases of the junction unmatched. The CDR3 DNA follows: TGTGCCAGCAGCGGAACAGGGGGCAGAGGAGGCTACACCTTC. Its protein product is CASSGTGGRGGYTF.

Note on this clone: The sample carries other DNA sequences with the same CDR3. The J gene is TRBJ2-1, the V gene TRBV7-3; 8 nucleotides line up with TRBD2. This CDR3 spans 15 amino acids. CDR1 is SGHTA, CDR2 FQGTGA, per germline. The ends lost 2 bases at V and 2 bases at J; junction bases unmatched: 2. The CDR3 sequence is CASSLAGGTYNEQFF. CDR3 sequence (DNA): TGTGCCAGCAGCTTAGCGGGGGGTACCTACAATGAGCAGTTCTTC.

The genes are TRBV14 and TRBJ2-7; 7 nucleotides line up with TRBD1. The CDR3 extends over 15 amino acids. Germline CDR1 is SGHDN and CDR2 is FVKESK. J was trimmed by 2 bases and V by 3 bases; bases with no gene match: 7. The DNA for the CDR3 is TGTGCCAGCAGCCACACAGGACAGGCGGCCTACGAGCAGTACTTC. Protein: CASSHTGQAAYEQYF. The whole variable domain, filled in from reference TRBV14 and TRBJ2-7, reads EAGVTQFPSHSVIEKGQTVTLRCDPISGHDNLYWYRRVMGKEIKFLLHFVKESKQDESGMPNNRFLAERTGGTYSTLKVQPAELEDSGVYFCASSHTGQAAYEQYFGPGTRLTVT.